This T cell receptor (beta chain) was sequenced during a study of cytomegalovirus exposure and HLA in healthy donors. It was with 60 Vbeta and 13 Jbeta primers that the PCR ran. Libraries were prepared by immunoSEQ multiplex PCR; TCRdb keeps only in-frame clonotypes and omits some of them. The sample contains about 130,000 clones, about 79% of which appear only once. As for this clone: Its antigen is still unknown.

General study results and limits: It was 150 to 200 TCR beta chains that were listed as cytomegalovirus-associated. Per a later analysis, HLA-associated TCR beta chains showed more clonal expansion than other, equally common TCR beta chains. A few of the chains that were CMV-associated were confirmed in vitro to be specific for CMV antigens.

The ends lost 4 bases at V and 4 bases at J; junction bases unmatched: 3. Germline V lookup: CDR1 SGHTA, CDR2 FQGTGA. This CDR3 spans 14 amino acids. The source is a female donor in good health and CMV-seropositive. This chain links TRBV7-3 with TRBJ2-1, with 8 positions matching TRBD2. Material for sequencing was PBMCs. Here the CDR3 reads CASSSGTRYNEQFF. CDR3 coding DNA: TGTGCCAGCAGCTCCGGGACTAGGTACAATGAGCAGTTCTTC.